These 20 T cell receptor beta chains were all obtained from the same sample, sequenced in a study of CD8+ T cells in alopecia areata (dated by TCRdb to between 2018 and 2020). Pooled mouse cutaneous lymph node cells were stained for CD4, CD8alpha, NKG2D, NKG2ACE and other markers, then sorted on a BD Influx. The library was prepared using the immunoSEQ multiplex PCR assay. For TCR sequencing, RNA was extracted from every sample and reverse transcribed into cDNA to serve as template. TCRdb took this table from immuneACCESS and kept in-frame rearrangements with V and J called. Such tables lack part of the clones; where checked against another copy, unresolved V genes explain under half of the gap, and the rest is unexplained. In this sample, more than 250,000 clones appear, none counted once only. The top ten constitute 1.2% of the sample. Specimen: CD4+ T cells sorted from a lymph node. The receptors shown here come from a C3H/HeJ mouse with alopecia areata. Mice from this strain have the MHC haplotype H2-k.

This clone was seen repeatedly, ten times or more. Gene names and germline match the mouse. The CDR3 goes on 4 residues after the read ends, and that part is filled in from the germline J gene. Other DNA sequences in this specimen translate into the identical CDR3. This sequence joins TRBV19 and TRBJ1-2; no firm D call. Trimming took off 4 bases at V and 0 bases at J, with 7 bases between the two ends. The CDR3 runs to 13 residues. Per the germline V gene, CDR1 is FNHDT and CDR2 is SITEND (reference sequence). Incomplete CDR3 DNA: TGTGCCAGCAGTTCTACAGCAAACTCC. This gives the protein CASSSTANS. In full, the CDR3 is CASSSTANSDYTF.

As regards this clone: Here the gene names and germline are mouse. The read terminates 4 residues before the CDR3 end, so the remaining end is supplied by the germline J gene. At the DNA level, this CDR3 is encoded by other sequences in the same sample as well. The chain recombines TRBV17 with TRBJ2-4; 7 nucleotides line up with TRBD2. This CDR3 has 15 residues. CDR1 and CDR2 (germline): MNHDT, YYDKIL. The V and J ends lost 1 base and 0 bases, in that order; junction bases with no gene match: 1. The sequenced part of the CDR3 DNA is TGTGCTAGCAGTAGAGGGGGGGGTAGTCAAAAC. This translates into CASSRGGGSQN. The full CDR3 protein reads CASSRGGGSQNTLYF. Full variable domain (missing parts from reference TRBV17 and TRBJ2-4): DTTVKQNPRYKLARVGKPVNLICSQTMNHDTMYWYQKKPNQAPKLLLFYYDKILNREADTFEKFQSSRPNNSFCSLYIGSAGLEYSAMYLCASSRGGGSQNTLYFGAGTRLSVL.

This clone has more than one count but fewer than ten. All gene names here are mouse names. The read terminates 4 residues ahead of where the CDR3 ends, so the germline J gene completes it. This sequence joins TRBV17 and TRBJ2-2, with TRBD1 identical over 11 bases. CDR1 and CDR2 from the germline V gene are MNHDT and YYDKIL. V dropped 5 bases and J dropped 3; count of bases not matched to a gene: 11. This CDR3 region has 18 residues. Incomplete CDR3 DNA: TGTGCTAGCAGTGAGATCCCGAGGGACAGGGGGGACACCGGG. Protein: CASSEIPRDRGDTG. The whole CDR3 protein reads CASSEIPRDRGDTGQLYF.

Only a few counts were recorded for this clone. Genes and germline are mouse. The CDR3 is cut off 4 residues early in the read; its end comes from the germline J gene. The chain joins TRBV31 to TRBJ2-3, with 10 bases aligning to TRBD2. This CDR3 region has 16 residues. Germline assignment: CDR1 GKSSPN and CDR2 SITVG. V shed 3 bases, J shed 0 bases, and the junction held 6 bases outside the gene matches. Here the CDR3 reads CAWSLTGGVSAETLYF. CDR3 DNA (partial): TGTGCCTGGAGCCTCACTGGGGGGGTTAGTGCAGAA.

A few counts support this clone. All gene names here are mouse names. The read gets to within 4 residues of the CDR3 end, and the germline J gene fills in the rest. The gene calls are TRBV31 and TRBJ2-3; TRBD1 might be the D (6 bases). The germline CDR1 and CDR2 sequences are GKSSPN and SITVG. The CDR3 spans 13 residues. Between the trimmed V and J ends, which lost 7 bases and 0 bases, there was a span of 11 bases. CDR3 sequence reads: CAFRRGSAETLYF. The CDR3 DNA, read in part, is TGTGCCTTCAGGAGGGGGAGTGCAGAA.

In this sample, this clone turned up a few times. Mouse gene names and germline throughout. From the germline J gene comes the end of the CDR3, since the read stops 4 residues before it. The rearrangement links TRBV1 to TRBJ2-5; 11 nucleotides agree with TRBD2. The V and J ends lost 4 bases and 3 bases, in that order; junction bases with no gene match: 6. Germline V gives CDR1 NSQYPW, CDR2 LRSPGD (reference sequence). The CDR3 consists of 16 residues. This CDR3 is CTCSELGGRGQDTQYF. The sequenced CDR3 bases are TGCACCTGCAGTGAACTGGGGGGGCGCGGACAAGAC.

Of note for this clone: The gene symbols are mouse symbols. Other DNA sequences of this sample code for an identical CDR3. The chain's CDR3 is CASSQDLGGGDTQYF. The sequenced part of the CDR3 DNA is TGTGCCAGCAGCCAAGATCTGGGGGGCGGAGAC. The chain couples TRBV5 to TRBJ2-5; 8 positions match TRBD2. The CDR3 end is not reached by the read, which stops 4 residues before it; the germline J gene fills it in. Germline V lookup: CDR1 LGHNA, CDR2 YNLKQL (reference sequence). There are 15 residues in the CDR3.

This clone was seen more than once but under ten times. The listed genes are named as in mouse. The sequenced part of the CDR3 DNA is TGTGCCAGCAGCCGGGACAAGCGGGAC. It specifies CASSRDKRD. The entire CDR3 is CASSRDKRDTQYF. V usage is TRBV19 and J usage is TRBJ2-5; tentative D call: TRBD1 (6 bases). The read ends 4 residues before the CDR3 terminus; that terminus is restored from the germline J gene. Germline V lookup: CDR1 FNHDT, CDR2 SITEND (reference sequence). The CDR3 has 13 residues.

This clone was detected only a few times. Genes and germline are mouse. The read comes to an end 4 residues before the CDR3 does, leaving the germline J gene to fill in the end. The J gene is TRBJ2-2, the V gene TRBV13-2; TRBD2 matches at 7 bases. The CDR3 length is 13 residues. CDR1 is NNHNN, CDR2 SYGAGS, per germline (reference sequence). CDR3 DNA, as far as it was read: TGTGCCAGCGTCGACTGGGAGGGCGGG. Translation: CASVDWEGG. From start to end, the CDR3 is CASVDWEGGQLYF.

About this clone itself: Mouse gene names and germline throughout. The observed sequence ends 4 residues before the CDR3 terminus, with the missing tail filled in from the germline J gene. The rearrangement joins TRBV5 to TRBJ2-3; tentatively, D is TRBD1 (6 bases). This CDR3 is built from 16 residues. Trimming took off 3 bases at V and 0 bases at J, with 13 bases between the two ends. CDR1 LGHNA and CDR2 YNLKQL come from the germline V gene (reference sequence). The chain's CDR3 is CASSQSGTTSAETLYF. CDR3 DNA (partial): TGTGCCAGCAGCCAGTCCGGGACAACTAGTGCAGAA.

This clone has more than one count but fewer than ten. Here the gene names and germline are mouse. The CDR3 goes on 4 residues after the read ends, and that part is filled in from the germline J gene. The sample carries other DNA sequences with the same CDR3. This chain links TRBV13-1 with TRBJ1-2, with D perhaps matching TRBD1 (5 bases). CDR1 NSHNY and CDR2 SYGAGN come from the germline V gene. The CDR3 is 14 amino acids. Trimming removed 2 bases at V and 0 bases at J, with 8 bases between. The CDR3 bases that were read are TGTGCCAGCAGTGAAGAGGGGTCAAACTCC. Translating gives CASSEEGSNS. The whole CDR3 sequence is CASSEEGSNSDYTF.

This clone was counted between two and nine times. Mouse gene names and germline throughout. The observed sequence ends 4 residues before the CDR3 terminus, with the missing tail filled in from the germline J gene. This chain connects TRBV5 to TRBJ2-2; 11 bases agree with TRBD1. This CDR3 is 16 amino acids long. V shed 1 base, J shed 6 bases, and the junction held 4 bases outside the gene matches. Germline lookup yields CDR1 LGHNA and CDR2 YNLKQL (reference sequence). Partial CDR3 DNA: TGTGCCAGCAGCCAAGGAGGGACAGGGGGACCCGGG. Translation: CASSQGGTGGPG. The whole CDR3 is CASSQGGTGGPGQLYF.

As for this clone: Gene names and germline refer to mouse. Read coverage stops 4 residues before the CDR3 terminus; the germline J gene supplies the remainder. The rearrangement links TRBV12-1 to TRBJ1-2, with TRBD1 matching 8 bases. Germline lookup yields CDR1 SGHSN and CDR2 HYEKVE. Trimming cost V 2 bases and J 3 bases; bases outside gene matches: 7. The CDR3 is 15 residues long. CDR3 DNA, as far as it was read: TGTGCCAGCTCTCCCCGGGCAGGGGGCCACTCC. Its protein product is CASSPRAGGHS. The whole CDR3 reads CASSPRAGGHSDYTF.

With regard to this clone: Gene names and germline match the mouse. The read stops 4 residues short of the end of the CDR3; the missing end is completed from the germline J gene. In the same sample, other DNA sequences code for this CDR3. This chain uses TRBV14 with TRBJ1-1, with D perhaps matching TRBD1 (6 bases). CDR1 and CDR2 (germline): SGHDT, FRDEAV. The CDR3 contains 12 residues. The DNA read from the CDR3 is TGTGCCAGCAGTCCGGGACAAACA. This sequence encodes CASSPGQT. The whole CDR3 sequence is CASSPGQTEVFF.

This clone was seen a handful of times. Here the gene names and germline are mouse. The read is 3 residues too short to cover the CDR3 end, so that end is filled in from the germline J gene. This rearrangement joins TRBV1 to TRBJ1-6, with 10 bases fitting TRBD1. TRBJ1-6 has ORF status, its function being uncertain. The V gene's germline CDR1 is NSQYPW and CDR2 LRSPGD (reference sequence). The CDR3 spans 15 residues. The V and J ends lost 6 bases and 4 bases, in that order; junction bases with no gene match: 3. The part of the CDR3 DNA that was read is TGCACCTGCAGAGGACAGGGGGGGTATAATTCGCCC. The encoded protein is CTCRGQGGYNSP. The complete CDR3 protein is CTCRGQGGYNSPLYF.

About this clone itself: The gene names given are mouse names. The read falls 4 residues short of the CDR3 end, and the missing part is taken from the germline J gene. Other DNA sequences in the sample encode the same CDR3. The chain joins TRBV1 to TRBJ2-2; 8 bases agree with TRBD2. With V trimmed by 1 base and J by 0 bases, 1 base remained unmatched. From germline, CDR1 is NSQYPW and CDR2 LRSPGD (reference sequence). This CDR3 is built from 16 residues. This chain's CDR3 is CTCSAVGGANTGQLYF. CDR3 DNA, as far as it was read: TGCACCTGCAGTGCAGTGGGGGGGGCAAACACCGGG.

This clone showed up just a few times. Gene names denote mouse genes. The CDR3 goes on 4 residues after the read ends, and that part is filled in from the germline J gene. This chain uses TRBV1 with TRBJ1-1; weak D call: TRBD1 (6 bases). Germline V gene lookup returns CDR1 NSQYPW and CDR2 LRSPGD (reference sequence). The CDR3 runs to 13 residues. The ends were cut back, 4 bases at V and 4 bases at J, with 10 bases in the middle. Partial CDR3 DNA: TGCACCTGCAGTGGTCGGGACATCACA. Protein product: CTCSGRDIT. The whole CDR3 protein is CTCSGRDITEVFF.

For this clone: The listed genes are named as in mouse. The sample carries other DNA sequences with the same CDR3. This CDR3 is CASSPDWGGNYAEQFF. The sequenced part of the CDR3 DNA is TGTGCCAGCAGTCCGGACTGGGGGGGTAACTATGCT. The genes are TRBV19 and TRBJ2-1; TRBD2 agrees at 12 bases. The CDR3 goes on 4 residues after the read ends, and that part is filled in from the germline J gene. CDR1 FNHDT and CDR2 SITEND come from the germline V gene (reference sequence). The CDR3 length is 16 residues. V lost 4 bases, J lost 0 bases, and 2 bases stayed unmatched.

Regarding this clone: Genes here carry mouse names. CDR3 in amino acids: CASGETGRDSDYTF. CDR3 bases read: TGTGCCAGCGGTGAGACAGGGAGGGACTCC. V gene TRBV13-2 combines with J gene TRBJ1-2, with TRBD1 matching over 7 bases. Sequencing ends 4 residues short of the CDR3 end; the germline J gene provides the rest. Germline V gene lookup returns CDR1 NNHNN and CDR2 SYGAGS (reference sequence). The junction had 4 bases not matched to a gene; V was cut back by 2 bases and J by 3 bases. This CDR3 region has 14 residues.

This clone occurred a few times. Gene names are the mouse ones. The read stops 4 residues short of the end of the CDR3; the missing end is completed from the germline J gene. The chain uses TRBV13-1 and TRBJ2-3, with 8 bases that match TRBD2. The length of the CDR3 is 15 residues. Trimming at V came to 2 bases and at J to 3 bases, leaving 5 bases not matched to a gene. Germline CDR1 is NSHNY and CDR2 is SYGAGN. The CDR3 here is CASSDIWGAAETLYF. The CDR3 DNA, read in part, is TGTGCCAGCAGTGACATCTGGGGGGCGGCAGAA.